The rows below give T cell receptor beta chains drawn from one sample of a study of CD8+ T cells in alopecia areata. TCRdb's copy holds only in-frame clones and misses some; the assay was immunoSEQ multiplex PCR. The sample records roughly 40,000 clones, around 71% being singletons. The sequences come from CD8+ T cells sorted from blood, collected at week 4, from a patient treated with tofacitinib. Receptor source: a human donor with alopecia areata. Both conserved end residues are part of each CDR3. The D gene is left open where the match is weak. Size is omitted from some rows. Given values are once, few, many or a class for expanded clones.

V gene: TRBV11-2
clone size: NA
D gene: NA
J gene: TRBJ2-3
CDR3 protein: CASSFNPRSSRDTQYF
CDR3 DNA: TGTGCCAGCAGTTTCAACCCCCGGTCTAGCAGAGATACGCAGTATTTT

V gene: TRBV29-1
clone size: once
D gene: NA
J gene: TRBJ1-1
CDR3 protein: CSVARGNTEAFF
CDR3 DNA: TGCAGCGTTGCGCGAGGGAACACTGAAGCTTTCTTT

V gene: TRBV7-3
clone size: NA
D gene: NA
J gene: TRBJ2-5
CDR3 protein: CASSSSPEETQYF
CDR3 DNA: TGTGCCAGCAGCTCCTCCCCTGAAGAGACCCAGTACTTC

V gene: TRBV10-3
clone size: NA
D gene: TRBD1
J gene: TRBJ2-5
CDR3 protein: CAISELGQGLSLETQYF
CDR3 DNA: TGTGCCATCTCCGAACTAGGACAGGGGTTGTCTTTAGAGACCCAGTACTTC

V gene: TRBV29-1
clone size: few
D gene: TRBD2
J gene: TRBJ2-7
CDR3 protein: CSVEERGDEQYF
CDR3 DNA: TGCAGCGTTGAAGAACGGGGGGACGAGCAGTACTTC

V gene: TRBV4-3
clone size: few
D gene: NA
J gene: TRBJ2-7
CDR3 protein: CASSQDRGGSSGKYF
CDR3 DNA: TGCGCCAGCAGCCAAGATCGTGGCGGGTCGTCAGGGAAGTACTTC

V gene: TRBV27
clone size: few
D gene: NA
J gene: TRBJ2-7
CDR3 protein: CASSSIDGEQYF
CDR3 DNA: TGTGCCAGCAGTTCAATTGATGGGGAGCAGTACTTC

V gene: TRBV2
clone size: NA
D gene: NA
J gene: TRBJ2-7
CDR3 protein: CASSPRYEQYF
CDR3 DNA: TGTGCCAGCAGTCCCAGGTACGAGCAGTACTTC

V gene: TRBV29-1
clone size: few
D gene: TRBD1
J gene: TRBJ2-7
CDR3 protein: CSASDRADEQYF
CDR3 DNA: TGCAGCGCCTCGGACAGGGCTGACGAGCAGTACTTC

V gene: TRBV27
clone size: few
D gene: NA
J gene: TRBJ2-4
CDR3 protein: CASSLDGLAKNIQYF
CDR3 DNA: TGTGCCAGCAGTTTGGACGGACTAGCCAAAAACATTCAGTACTTC

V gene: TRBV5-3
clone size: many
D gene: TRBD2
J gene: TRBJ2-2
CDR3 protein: CASISGTSEYTGELFF
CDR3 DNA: TGTGCCAGCATATCCGGGACTAGCGAGTACACCGGGGAGCTGTTTTTT

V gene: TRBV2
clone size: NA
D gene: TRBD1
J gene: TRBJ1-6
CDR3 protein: CASSEFRDSNSPLHF
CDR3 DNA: TGTGCCAGCAGTGAGTTCAGGGACAGCAATTCACCCCTCCACTTT

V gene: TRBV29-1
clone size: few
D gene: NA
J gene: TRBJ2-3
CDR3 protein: CSAPGTPTDTQYF
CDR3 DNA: TGCAGCGCCCCCGGGACCCCGACAGATACGCAGTATTTT

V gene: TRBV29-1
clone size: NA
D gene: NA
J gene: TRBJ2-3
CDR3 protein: CSALDTSTDTQYF
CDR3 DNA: TGCAGCGCTCTGGACACAAGCACAGATACGCAGTATTTT

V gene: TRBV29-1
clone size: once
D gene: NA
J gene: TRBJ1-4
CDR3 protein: CSVVPGGTTNEKLFF
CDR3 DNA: TGCAGCGTTGTCCCAGGAGGAACAACTAATGAAAAACTGTTTTTT

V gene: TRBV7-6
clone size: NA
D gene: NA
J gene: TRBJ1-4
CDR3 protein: CASSLGGRPEKLFF
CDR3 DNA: TGTGCCAGCAGCTTAGGAGGCAGACCCGAAAAACTGTTTTTT

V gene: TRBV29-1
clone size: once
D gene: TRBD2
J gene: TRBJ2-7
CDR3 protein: CNVVGGGAYEQYF
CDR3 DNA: TGCAACGTTGTAGGCGGGGGAGCCTACGAGCAGTACTTC

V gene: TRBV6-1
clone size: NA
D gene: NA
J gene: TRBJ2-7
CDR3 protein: CASRSVAYEQYF
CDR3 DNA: TGTGCCAGCAGATCGGTGGCCTACGAGCAGTACTTC